Below, 8 T cell receptor beta chains from the same sample are listed, as sequenced in a study of T cell responses to AZD1222 COVID-19 vaccine (dated by TCRdb to the early 2020s). Preparation of the library involved the immunoSEQ multiplex PCR assay. This is the immuneACCESS table as TCRdb keeps it, with only in-frame sequences that have V and J called. A part of the clones is gone; compared with another copy, unresolved V genes explain less than half, and the rest is unexplained. This sample lists 100,000 or so clones; around 83% were detected once. The ten largest clones take up around 1.5% of the sample. The sample's time point label, decoded: baseline before first vaccination. The sequenced sample was peripheral blood, obtained on day 0 of AZD1222 vaccination. Receptor source: an adult in good health.

This chain uses TRBV28 with TRBJ2-7, with 9 bases aligning to TRBD1. Germline-derived CDR1 and CDR2 are MDHEN and SYDVKM. This CDR3 region has 13 residues. The V and J ends lost 6 bases and 5 bases, in that order; junction bases with no gene match: 5. Here the CDR3 reads CASSGTGFHEQYF. DNA for the CDR3: TGTGCCAGCAGCGGGACAGGGTTCCACGAGCAGTACTTC.

The V gene is TRBV18, the J gene TRBJ1-6; D gene ambiguous. The CDR3 contains 17 residues. V lost 4 bases, J lost 0 bases, and 13 bases lay in between. Looked up from germline, CDR1 is KGHSH and CDR2 is LQKENI. The CDR3 reads CASSHGRQSSYNSPLHF. CDR3 bases: TGTGCCAGCTCACACGGACGCCAAAGCTCCTATAATTCACCCCTCCACTTT.

The rearrangement joins TRBV19 to TRBJ1-4; no definite D call. This CDR3 region has 17 residues. Trimming shortened V by 3 bases and J by 0 bases, and 14 bases separated the two germline ends. Per germline, CDR1 LNHDA and CDR2 SQIVND (reference sequence). This CDR3 reads CASSILGGKSTNEKLFF. The CDR3 nucleotides are TGTGCCAGTAGTATTTTGGGCGGAAAATCAACTAATGAAAAACTGTTTTTT.

The rearrangement joins TRBV7-2 to TRBJ2-3; D perhaps matches TRBD1 (5 bases). Looked up from germline, CDR1 is SGHTA and CDR2 is FQGNSA. V was shortened by 3 bases and J by 0 bases, with 10 bases between the two germline ends. This CDR3 has 15 amino acids. The CDR3 nucleotides read TGTGCCAGCAGCTTTCAGGGCACTAGCACAGATACGCAGTATTTT. Residues: CASSFQGTSTDTQYF.

The chain joins TRBV20-1 to TRBJ2-1; D is undetermined. From germline, CDR1 is DFQATT and CDR2 SNEGSKA (reference sequence). CDR3 length: 11 residues. The V end lost 3 bases, the J end lost 7 bases, and 7 bases lay between the germline ends. CDR3: CSARALNEQFF. The CDR3 nucleotides are TGCAGTGCTAGGGCCCTTAATGAGCAGTTCTTC.

The V call is TRBV10-3, the J call TRBJ2-1; tentatively, D is TRBD2 (6 bases). Germline CDR1 is ENHRY and CDR2 is SYGVKD. The CDR3 extends over 14 amino acids. V dropped 4 bases and J dropped 3 bases, with 10 bases sitting between them. The CDR3 loop reads CAISAQGGYNEQFF. CDR3 in DNA: TGTGCCATCAGTGCGCAGGGAGGCTACAATGAGCAGTTCTTC.

The genes are TRBV2 and TRBJ1-5; a weak D match, TRBD1 (6 bases). CDR3 length equals 14 residues. The germline V gene has CDR1 SNHLY and CDR2 FYNNEI. Trimming stripped 4 bases from V and 5 bases from J, with 12 bases between. The DNA for the CDR3 is TGTGCCAGCAGTGTACAGGGAGGGGATCAGCCCCAGCATTTT. Its translation: CASSVQGGDQPQHF.

The CDR3 spells CASSVGGDYNEQFF. Written as DNA, the CDR3 is TGTGCCAGCAGCGTCGGCGGAGACTACAATGAGCAGTTCTTC. This sequence joins TRBV9 and TRBJ2-1; D call uncertain. Germline V gene data show CDR1 as SGDLS and CDR2 as YYNGEE. The V gene lost 2 bases and the J gene lost 3 bases, with 9 bases spanning the gap. CDR3 length: 14 residues. The entire variable domain, with the rest obtained from reference TRBV9 and TRBJ2-1, is as follows: DSGVTQTPKHLITATGQRVTLRCSPRSGDLSVYWYQQSLDQGLQFLIQYYNGEERAKGNILERFSAQQFPDLHSELNLSSLELGDSALYFCASSVGGDYNEQFFGPGTRLTVL.